One and the same sample provided the 13 T cell receptor beta chains below, sequenced in a study of vaccination and CD4 T cells after COVID-19. The Oncomine TCR Beta short-read assay sequenced DNA from cultured CD4+ T cells. TCRdb re-called the PCR reads with MiXCR, one entry per CDR3 protein. In the table there are roughly 15,000 distinct CDR3 sequences, around half of which are singletons. Regarding time point: late sampling 161 to 241 days after vaccination in a few convalescent patients. The treatment is: roughly 10-day PBMC culture with coronavirus spike peptide pools or control peptides (ViraFEST assay). No antigens are known for them. Sample: CD4+ T cells from blood, cultured in vitro, taken about 7 months after SARS-CoV-2 vaccination. The receptors derive from a human donor who had recovered from COVID-19.

V gene TRBV20-1 combines with J gene TRBJ2-1, with 9 bases fitting TRBD2. Unmatched junction bases numbered 17, after V lost 6 bases and J lost 2 bases. The V gene's germline CDR1 is DFQATT and CDR2 SNEGSKA (reference sequence). The CDR3 runs to 18 residues. The CDR3 DNA follows: TGCAGTGCCTCCACCCCATGGGGGGCGGGGGGGACCTACAATGAGCAGTTCTTC. This encodes CSASTPWGAGGTYNEQFF.

This clonotype showed up just a few times. V usage is TRBV7-2 and J usage is TRBJ2-5; D gene uncertain. The CDR3 totals 14 residues. CDR1 and CDR2 from the germline V gene are SGHTA and FQGNSA. Trimming took 2 bases from V and 4 from J, leaving 11 bases between them. CDR3 in amino acids: CASSLLGLGETQYF. CDR3 in DNA: TGTGCCAGCAGCTTACTTGGGTTAGGAGAGACCCAGTACTTC.

The CDR3 loop is CASSQVETSGVSTDTQYF. As DNA, the CDR3 is TGCGCCAGCAGCCAGGTAGAAACTAGCGGGGTTAGCACAGATACGCAGTATTTT. The rearrangement joins TRBV4-1 to TRBJ2-3; 10 nucleotides match TRBD2. CDR3 length: 18 amino acids. V gave up 3 bases and J gave up 0 bases; unmatched junction bases: 9. Per germline, CDR1 MGHRA and CDR2 YSYEKL.

The rearrangement links TRBV20-1 to TRBJ2-3; 8 positions match TRBD2. The CDR3 runs to 16 residues. CDR1 and CDR2 from the germline V gene are DFQATT and SNEGSKA (reference sequence). V lost 0 bases, J lost 2 bases, and 7 bases stayed unmatched. The CDR3, as DNA: TGCAGTGCTAGAGAGGCTAGCGGGTCCGCCACAGATACGCAGTATTTT. It translates to CSAREASGSATDTQYF.

The chain is built from TRBV18 and TRBJ2-5, with a tentative D call TRBD2 (6 bases). The CDR3 has 13 amino acids. V was trimmed by 3 bases and J by 5 bases, leaving 10 bases between them. Looked up from germline, CDR1 is KGHSH and CDR2 is LQKENI. CDR3 DNA sequence: TGTGCCAGCTCACCGGCTAGCGCCGAGACCCAGTACTTC. This sequence encodes CASSPASAETQYF.

This clonotype is labeled as medium-sized. The chain recombines TRBV7-9 with TRBJ1-2; 7 bases are a match to TRBD1. Germline loops: CDR1 SEHNR, CDR2 FQNEAQ (reference sequence). CDR3 length equals 15 residues. After removal of 5 bases from V and 4 bases from J, the junction contained 10 bases not matched to a gene. The CDR3 loop is CASSPGPGGGYGYTF. The CDR3 DNA is TGTGCCAGCAGCCCGGGCCCAGGGGGAGGCTATGGCTACACCTTC. Full variable domain (outside the CDR3, taken from reference TRBV7-9 and TRBJ1-2): DTGVSQNPRHKITKRGQNVTFRCDPISEHNRLYWYRQTLGQGPEFLTYFQNEAQLEKSRLLSDRFSAERPKGSFSTLEIQRTEQGDSAMYLCASSPGPGGGYGYTFGSGTRLTVV.

This clonotype was detected only a few times. V gene TRBV7-8 combines with J gene TRBJ2-7, with 7 bases identical to TRBD1. CDR1 and CDR2 from the germline V gene are SGHVS and FQNEAQ. The V and J ends lost 6 bases and 2 bases, in that order; junction bases with no gene match: 13. This CDR3 is built from 16 residues. As DNA, the CDR3 is TGTGCCAGCAGTTATGCGGACAGGCCAGGTCCCTACGAGCAGTACTTC. Its translation is CASSYADRPGPYEQYF. The full variable domain, with the rest looked up from reference TRBV7-8 and TRBJ2-7, is GAGVSQSPRYKVAKRGQDVALRCDPISGHVSLFWYQQALGQGPEFLTYFQNEAQLDKSGLPSDRFFAERPEGSVSTLKIQRTQQEDSAVYLCASSYADRPGPYEQYFGPGTRLTVT.

The rearrangement uses TRBV7-3 and TRBJ2-5; 9 positions match TRBD2. Losses at the gene ends were 2 bases for V and 2 bases for J; bases not matched to a gene: 9. The CDR3 contains 17 residues. CDR1 is SGHTA, CDR2 FQGTGA, per germline. CDR3 residues: CASSLVGGREGQETQYF. In DNA, the CDR3 is TGTGCCAGCAGCTTAGTCGGAGGGCGGGAGGGGCAAGAGACCCAGTACTTC.

The CDR3 here is CASSASPIEAFF. Written as DNA, the CDR3 is TGTGCCAGTAGTGCCTCTCCCATTGAAGCTTTCTTT. The V call is TRBV19, the J call TRBJ1-1; unclear D gene. Trimming took 5 bases from V and 7 from J, leaving 11 bases between them. The CDR3 extends over 12 amino acids. Germline lookup yields CDR1 LNHDA and CDR2 SQIVND (reference sequence). Using reference TRBV19 and TRBJ1-1 for the parts outside the CDR3, the full variable domain is DGGITQSPKYLFRKEGQNVTLSCEQNLNHDAMYWYRQDPGQGLRLIYYSQIVNDFQKGDIAEGYSVSREKKESFPLTVTSAQKNPTAFYLCASSASPIEAFFGQGTRLTVV.

The chain combines TRBV20-1 with TRBJ2-3, with 12 bases identical to TRBD2. The germline CDR1 and CDR2 sequences are DFQATT and SNEGSKA (reference sequence). The CDR3 is 15 residues long. V was pared by 6 bases and J by 6 bases, with 10 bases of the junction left unmatched. CDR3 sequence: CSAGPLAGGGDTQYF. DNA for the CDR3: TGCAGTGCGGGGCCTCTAGCGGGAGGGGGGGATACGCAGTATTTT.

This clonotype turned up a few times. The genes are TRBV20-1 and TRBJ1-6; D unclear. CDR1 is DFQATT and CDR2 is SNEGSKA in the germline V gene (reference sequence). This CDR3 is built from 14 residues. V gave up 4 bases and J gave up 7 bases, with 14 bases separating them. The CDR3 reads CSAKLLGANSPLHF. CDR3 coding DNA: TGCAGTGCTAAATTGCTGGGAGCGAATTCACCCCTCCACTTT.

This clonotype has just a few counts. The gene calls are TRBV7-9 and TRBJ2-5; the D is unclear. The CDR3 has 13 residues. V lost 2 bases, J lost 4 bases, and 8 bases lay in between. Germline-derived CDR1 and CDR2 are SEHNR and FQNEAQ (reference sequence). The CDR3 DNA reads as TGTGCCAGCAGCTTATTATCGGGAGAGACCCAGTACTTC. This codes for CASSLLSGETQYF.

This clonotype has a handful of counts. This chain connects TRBV28 to TRBJ2-7; TRBD2 agrees at 10 bases. Trimming cost V 4 bases and J 2 bases; bases outside gene matches: 8. Germline CDR1 and CDR2: MDHEN and SYDVKM. CDR3 length: 16 residues. DNA of the CDR3: TGTGCCAGCAGTTGGAGCCCGGGACTAGCGACCTACGAGCAGTACTTC. Amino acids: CASSWSPGLATYEQYF.